A single sample gave rise to the 18 T cell receptor beta chains below, sequenced in a study of identical twins. MiXCR, run by TCRdb on the 5' RACE reads, gives a single entry per CDR3 protein. The sample has approximately 890,000 distinct CDR3 sequences, roughly an eighth seen once. Another study also made use of these data, one on yellow fever vaccine responses in identical twins.

Material for sequencing was PBMCs. Every receptor here comes from a woman under 30 in good health.

This chain joins TRBV20-1 and TRBJ1-2; 8 nucleotides match TRBD1. The germline CDR1 and CDR2 sequences are DFQATT and SNEGSKA (reference sequence). The CDR3 consists of 14 residues. The V gene end was trimmed by 3 bases and the J gene end by 4 bases; junction bases not matched to a gene: 7. DNA for the CDR3: TGCAGTGCTAGCATTATGGGACAGGCCTATGGCTACACCTTC. Its translation is CSASIMGQAYGYTF.

This clonotype appeared a few times. V usage is TRBV6-5 and J usage is TRBJ1-2, with D tentatively TRBD1 (5 bases). The CDR3 is 15 residues long. Germline V gene lookup returns CDR1 MNHEY and CDR2 SVGAGI. Between the trimmed V and J ends, which lost 0 bases and 4 bases, there was a span of 12 bases. The CDR3 here is CASSYSGAGPYGYTF. The DNA of the CDR3 is TGTGCCAGCAGTTACTCTGGGGCAGGGCCCTATGGCTACACCTTC.

V and J are TRBV5-1 and TRBJ1-1, with D tentatively TRBD1 (5 bases). Germline CDR1 SGHRS, CDR2 YFSETQ. The CDR3 runs 16 residues. Trimming left V 3 bases short and J 0 bases short, with 15 bases between. CDR3 coding DNA: TGCGCCAGCAGCTCCCGGGGGGTTATGCTGAACACTGAAGCTTTCTTT. Translated, it gives CASSSRGVMLNTEAFF.

This chain connects TRBV6-2 or TRBV6-3 to TRBJ2-7, with D perhaps matching TRBD1 or TRBD2 (5 bases each). Germline V gives CDR1 MNHEY, CDR2 SVGEGT. The V gene lost 4 bases and the J gene lost 3 bases, with 16 bases spanning the gap. The CDR3 loop spans 15 amino acids. CDR3 sequence (DNA): TGTGCCAGCAGTTCTGGGGGATACACTAACTACGAGCAGTACGTC. The encoded protein is CASSSGGYTNYEQYV.

This chain joins TRBV7-9 and TRBJ2-3, with 8 bases aligning to TRBD2. There are 17 residues in the CDR3. V trimming: 4 bases; J trimming: 5 bases; junction bases outside the gene matches: 14. The germline CDR1 and CDR2 sequences are SEHNR and FQNEAQ (reference sequence). For the CDR3, the DNA is TGTGCCAGCAGCTCCGGACCGAAGCGGGAGAGGGGAGATACGCAGTATTTT. Translated: CASSSGPKRERGDTQYF.

In its sample, this clonotype was seen a few times. The chain recombines TRBV7-2 with TRBJ2-2, with D possibly being TRBD1 or TRBD2 (5 bases each). The CDR3 totals 16 residues. Trimming pared 2 bases from V and 4 bases from J, leaving 14 bases between. Germline lookup yields CDR1 SGHTA and CDR2 FQGNSA. In DNA, the CDR3 is TGTGCCAGCAGCTTACACGGGACCCGCGGCACCGGGGAGCTGTTTTTT. Translation gives CASSLHGTRGTGELFF.

This clonotype was detected ten times or more. A read error may produce the germline difference seen at one junction end. The rearrangement uses TRBV4-1 and TRBJ2-5; tentative D call: TRBD1 (6 bases). CDR3 length equals 14 residues. CDR1 is MGHRA and CDR2 is YSYEKL in the germline V gene. The CDR3 sequence is CASSSRTVQETQYF. Written as DNA, the CDR3 is TGTGCCAGCAGCTCCCGGACAGTCCAAGAGACCCAGTACTTC.

The chain employs TRBV12-3 or TRBV12-4 and TRBJ2-7, with D possibly called TRBD1 or TRBD2 (5 bases each). V lost 6 bases and J 0 bases, leaving 18 bases between the germline ends. This CDR3 is built from 16 residues. CDR3 region: CASSPTPGTISYEQYF. The CDR3 DNA reads TGTGCCAGCAGCCCGACCCCCGGGACCATCTCCTACGAGCAGTACTTC.

This clonotype was found many times. The CDR3 sequence: CSARDQMGRTYGYTF. CDR3 coding DNA: TGCAGTGCTAGAGATCAGATGGGCCGGACCTATGGCTACACCTTC. The chain couples TRBV20-1 to TRBJ1-2; D gene ambiguous. Germline V gene sequence: CDR1 DFQATT, CDR2 SNEGSKA (reference sequence). CDR3 size: 15 residues. V was pared by 0 bases and J by 4 bases, with 15 bases between.

V usage is TRBV2 and J usage is TRBJ1-5; D call uncertain. CDR1 SNHLY and CDR2 FYNNEI come from the germline V gene. V was clipped by 0 bases and J by 2 bases, with 8 bases between them. This CDR3 region has 15 residues. CDR3 in DNA: TGTGCCAGCAGTGAAGCCGGATACGGCAATCAGCCCCAGCATTTT. This encodes CASSEAGYGNQPQHF.

This clonotype was observed a handful of times. The V and J genes are TRBV7-6 and TRBJ1-6, with D possibly being TRBD1 (5 bases). The CDR3 consists of 15 residues. Looked up from germline, CDR1 is SGHVS and CDR2 is FNYEAQ. The germline V and J ends were trimmed by 4 bases and 9 bases, with 16 bases remaining between them. The CDR3 protein is CASSSGTASGSPLHF. As DNA, the CDR3 is TGTGCCAGCAGCTCCGGGACGGCATCGGGTTCACCCCTCCACTTT.

This clonotype was seen ten or more times. The chain joins TRBV25-1 to TRBJ2-7; D is unresolved. From germline, CDR1 is MGHDK and CDR2 SYGVNS. V lost 1 base and J lost 3, with 25 bases in between. CDR3 size: 19 residues. CDR3 nucleotides: TGTGCCAGCAGTGAATTATTGGTGGCTACCACAACCGCCCTCTACGAGCAGTACGTC. This translates into CASSELLVATTTALYEQYV.

The sample holds a few counts of this clonotype. This sequence joins TRBV20-1 and TRBJ1-4; no clear D gene. The CDR3 extends over 14 amino acids. The V and J ends lost 0 bases and 7 bases respectively, with 12 bases between them. From germline, CDR1 is DFQATT and CDR2 SNEGSKA (reference sequence). CDR3 DNA sequence: TGCAGTGCTAGAGATTTCCAGTCTAGTGAAAAACTGTTTTTT. Its translation is CSARDFQSSEKLFF.

The chain has TRBV29-1 and TRBJ2-2, with 14 bases lining up with TRBD2. Per germline, CDR1 SQVTM and CDR2 ANQGSEA. This CDR3 contains 17 residues. V lost 4 bases and J lost 2; bases outside the gene matches: 6. The CDR3 region is CSVGGLAGVVNTGELFF. CDR3 nucleotides: TGCAGCGTTGGGGGACTAGCGGGAGTAGTAAACACCGGGGAGCTGTTTTTT.

This clonotype was observed many times. J is TRBJ2-7 and V is TRBV20-1, with 8 bases that match TRBD1. With V trimmed by 6 bases and J by 6 bases, 10 bases remained unmatched. This CDR3 contains 13 residues. Germline values: CDR1 DFQATT, CDR2 SNEGSKA (reference sequence). The CDR3 reads CSAPGTGLGEQYF. The CDR3 DNA reads TGCAGTGCCCCAGGGACAGGTCTCGGCGAGCAGTACTTC.

In this sample, this clonotype turned up a few times. The chain uses TRBV20-1 and TRBJ2-1; TRBD2 is a possible D gene (5 bases). The V gene lost 2 bases and the J gene lost 9 bases, with 17 bases spanning the gap. The CDR3 extends over 14 amino acids. CDR1 and CDR2 from the germline V gene are DFQATT and SNEGSKA (reference sequence). The CDR3 region is CSARSSLGEIEQFF. As DNA, the CDR3 is TGCAGTGCTAGATCCTCCCTCGGGGAGATTGAGCAGTTCTTC.

This sequence joins TRBV16 and TRBJ1-4; 9 bases line up with TRBD1. This CDR3 is built from 15 residues. Per germline, CDR1 KGHSY and CDR2 FQNENV. V gave up 4 bases and J gave up 5 bases; unmatched junction bases: 5. This CDR3 reads CASSRRGQGNEKLFF. Written as DNA, the CDR3 is TGTGCCAGCAGCCGCCGGGGACAGGGCAATGAAAAACTGTTTTTT.

This chain uses TRBV5-4 with TRBJ1-4; a possible D gene is TRBD1 (6 bases). Germline-derived CDR1 and CDR2 are SGHNT and YYREEE (reference sequence). V lost 7 bases and J lost 6, with 10 bases in between. The CDR3 is made up of 12 amino acids. Here the CDR3 DNA reads TGTGCCAGCGGGGCAGGGGATGAAAAACTGTTTTTT. This encodes CASGAGDEKLFF. Full variable domain (remainder filled in from reference TRBV5-4 and TRBJ1-4): ETGVTQSPTHLIKTRGQQVTLRCSSQSGHNTVSWYQQALGQGPQFIFQYYREEENGRGNFPPRFSGLQFPNYSSELNVNALELDDSALYLCASGAGDEKLFFGSGTQLSVL.